These 24 T cell receptor beta chains were all obtained from the same sample, sequenced in a study of regulatory dendritic cells for organ transplantation. Some clones are missing from TCRdb's copy, which holds only in-frame ones; the method was immunoSEQ multiplex PCR. This sample has over 10,000 clones; just under 90% occur once, and the top ten carry 0.2% to 0.25%. Allogeneic regulatory or mature dendritic cells were co-cultured for four to six days with CFSE-labeled sorted T cells at 1:10. Their antigens remain unidentified. Input material: naive CD8+ T cells from blood cultured with regulatory dendritic cells. Subset indicated: CD45RA+ naive T cells. These receptor sequences come from a human donor in good health.

The V call is TRBV6-5, the J call TRBJ1-3; TRBD1 is a possible D gene (5 bases). V gave up 0 bases and J gave up 2 bases, with 8 bases separating them. CDR1 MNHEY and CDR2 SVGAGI come from the germline V gene. The CDR3 loop spans 15 amino acids. This chain's CDR3 is CASSYSSGAGNTIYF. CDR3 nucleotides: TGTGCCAGCAGTTACTCCTCGGGGGCTGGAAACACCATATATTTT.

The chain recombines TRBV29-1 with TRBJ2-3, with D uncertain. The V gene lost 3 bases and the J gene lost 9 bases, with 16 bases spanning the gap. Germline V gene data show CDR1 as SQVTM and CDR2 as ANQGSEA. The CDR3 consists of 13 residues. The CDR3 reads CSVDSQVQWTQYF. The CDR3 DNA reads TGCAGCGTTGATAGCCAGGTCCAATGGACGCAGTATTTT.

This clone was recorded a few times. This rearrangement joins TRBV5-4 to TRBJ2-7; 7 bases fit TRBD1. The germline V gene encodes CDR1 SGHNT and CDR2 YYREEE (reference sequence). V lost 4 bases to trimming and J lost 4 bases; unmatched junction nucleotides: 11. CDR3 size: 15 residues. The CDR3 nucleotides read TGTGCCAGCAGCCCCGGGACAGCTACTACATACGAGCAGTACTTC. Amino acid sequence: CASSPGTATTYEQYF.

This clone appeared a single time. The chain carries TRBV4-2 and TRBJ2-7; D could derive from TRBD1 or TRBD2 (7 bases each). Per germline, CDR1 LGHNA and CDR2 YNFKEQ. The CDR3 runs to 18 residues. Trimming took off 4 bases at V and 6 bases at J, with 28 bases between the two ends. The CDR3 bases are TGTGCCAGCAGCCCCCCTTTCAGGGGGGGGTTCATGACCGCCGAGCAGTACTTC. This gives the protein CASSPPFRGGFMTAEQYF.

Only one count was recorded for this clone. The CDR3 bases are TGTGCCACCAGCAGCGGACAGGGGCTATTCTCGGGTAATGAAAAACTGTTTTTT. This gives the protein CATSSGQGLFSGNEKLFF. The chain uses TRBV15 and TRBJ1-4; 9 nucleotides line up with TRBD1. Looked up from germline, CDR1 is LNHNV and CDR2 is YYDKDF (reference sequence). This CDR3 contains 18 residues. V trimming: 3 bases; J trimming: 4 bases; junction bases outside the gene matches: 12.

The chain recombines TRBV27 with TRBJ2-7; no firm D call. This CDR3 spans 17 amino acids. The ends were cut back, 6 bases at V and 4 bases at J, with 25 bases in the middle. Germline CDR1 and CDR2: MNHEY and SMNVEV (reference sequence). CDR3 sequence (DNA): TGTGCCAGCAGCGACCTCGTGGACGCCTCGAAGGAGTACGAGCAGTACTTC. Amino acid sequence: CASSDLVDASKEYEQYF.

The rearrangement links TRBV4-1 to TRBJ1-1, with D unresolved. V lost 1 base, J lost 1 base, and 7 bases lay in between. This CDR3 has 14 residues. Germline loops: CDR1 MGHRA, CDR2 YSYEKL. CDR3 region: CASSQVRGNTEAFF. The DNA of the CDR3 is TGCGCCAGCAGCCAAGTCCGTGGGAACACTGAAGCTTTCTTT.

The chain joins TRBV7-2 to TRBJ1-1, with D hard to call. Germline assignment: CDR1 SGHTA and CDR2 FQGNSA. The CDR3 length is 15 residues. The V and J ends lost 1 base and 4 bases respectively, with 13 bases between them. The CDR3 here is CASSLVVLSATEAFF. CDR3 coding DNA: TGTGCCAGCAGCTTAGTTGTTTTGTCGGCCACTGAAGCTTTCTTT.

The rearrangement joins TRBV29-1 to TRBJ2-3, with 14 positions matching TRBD2. J lost 4 bases, V lost 5 bases, and 8 bases had no gene match. Germline CDR1 reads SQVTM; CDR2 reads ANQGSEA. CDR3 size: 16 residues. The DNA for the CDR3 is TGCAGCGTTTATGGGACTAGCGGGAGTCCCGCAGATACGCAGTATTTT. This gives the protein CSVYGTSGSPADTQYF.

V is TRBV10-3 and J is TRBJ1-1, with D tentatively TRBD1 (5 bases). CDR3 length equals 13 residues. Trimming took off 4 bases at V and 5 bases at J, with 11 bases between the two ends. CDR1 and CDR2 from the germline V gene are ENHRY and SYGVKD. CDR3: CAISAGGGTEAFF. CDR3 DNA sequence: TGTGCCATCAGTGCTGGGGGTGGGACTGAAGCTTTCTTT.

Notes on this clone: The junction does not match germline at one end; this may be a read error. The CDR3 DNA reads as TGTGCTAGCAGCTTTAGCTCTGTTCCTCCCTACAATGAGCAGTTCTTC. Translating it yields CASSFSSVPPYNEQFF. The rearrangement uses TRBV7-7 and TRBJ2-1; D remains unclear. CDR3 length: 16 residues. CDR1 SSHAT and CDR2 FNYEAQ come from the germline V gene (reference sequence).

V usage is TRBV28 and J usage is TRBJ1-6, with unresolved D. This CDR3 has 13 residues. V was trimmed by 4 bases and J by 6 bases, leaving 7 bases between them. Germline V gene lookup returns CDR1 MDHEN and CDR2 SYDVKM. CDR3 nucleotide sequence: TGTGCCAGCAGTTGGTCAAGTAATTCACCCCTCCACTTT. It specifies CASSWSSNSPLHF. The full variable domain, rest sourced from reference TRBV28 and TRBJ1-6, is DVKVTQSSRYLVKRTGEKVFLECVQDMDHENMFWYRQDPGLGLRLIYFSYDVKMKEKGDIPEGYSVSREKKERFSLILESASTNQTSMYLCASSWSSNSPLHFGNGTRLTVT.

This rearrangement joins TRBV5-5 to TRBJ1-2; TRBD1 aligns across 7 bases. Trimming at V came to 1 base and at J to 3 bases, leaving 12 bases not matched to a gene. CDR1 and CDR2 (germline): SGHKS, YYEKEE (reference sequence). The CDR3 loop spans 17 amino acids. The chain's CDR3 is CASSLRPGTEVYYGYTF. DNA for the CDR3: TGTGCCAGCAGCTTGCGACCCGGGACAGAAGTTTACTATGGCTACACCTTC. Full variable domain (outside the CDR3, taken from reference TRBV5-5 and TRBJ1-2): DAGVTQSPTHLIKTRGQQVTLRCSPISGHKSVSWYQQVLGQGPQFIFQYYEKEERGRGNFPDRFSARQFPNYSSELNVNALLLGDSALYLCASSLRPGTEVYYGYTFGSGTRLTVV.

In the case of this clone: One end of the junction varies from germline; a read error may be responsible. The chain uses TRBV6-5 and TRBJ1-2; D is possibly TRBD1 (5 bases). The CDR3 length is 14 residues. CDR1 is MNHEY and CDR2 is SVGAGI in the germline V gene. The DNA for the CDR3 is TGTGCCAGCATTTACAACCCGGCGGGGGTTGGCTACACCTTC. This codes for CASIYNPAGVGYTF.

The chain combines TRBV7-8 with TRBJ2-3; 9 nucleotides align to TRBD2. Germline V lookup: CDR1 SGHVS, CDR2 FQNEAQ. Trimming took 5 bases from V and 0 from J; bases not matched to a gene: 6. This CDR3 is 16 amino acids long. The chain's CDR3 is CASSTAGGASTDTQYF. CDR3 nucleotides: TGTGCCAGCAGCACCGCGGGGGGGGCCAGCACAGATACGCAGTATTTT.

The chain has TRBV6-5 and TRBJ2-5, with 11 bases matching TRBD2. Trimming removed 2 bases from V and 4 bases from J; junction bases left unmatched: 6. This CDR3 spans 16 amino acids. CDR1 and CDR2 (germline): MNHEY, SVGAGI. The CDR3 DNA sequence: TGTGCCAGCAGTTACCTACTAGCGGGAGTGAGAGAGACCCAGTACTTC. Its translation: CASSYLLAGVRETQYF.

The V gene is TRBV7-9, the J gene TRBJ2-1, with TRBD1 matching over 7 bases. With V trimmed by 5 bases and J by 9 bases, 7 bases remained unmatched. Germline loops: CDR1 SEHNR, CDR2 FQNEAQ (reference sequence). CDR3 length: 13 amino acids. CDR3 in DNA: TGTGCCAGCAGCAAGACAGGGTACGTTGAGCAGTTCTTC. Amino acids: CASSKTGYVEQFF.

This sequence joins TRBV14 and TRBJ2-7; possible D gene TRBD1, 5 bases. V lost 4 bases and J 7 bases, leaving 14 bases between the germline ends. The CDR3 contains 13 residues. The germline gives CDR1 SGHDN, CDR2 FVKESK. The CDR3 protein is CASSPTDSSEQYF. Here the CDR3 DNA reads TGTGCCAGCAGCCCCACCGACAGTTCAGAGCAGTACTTC.

The CDR3 spells CASSYSGTGSPLHF. The CDR3 DNA reads as TGTGCCAGCAGTTACTCCGGGACAGGATCACCCCTCCACTTT. The J gene is TRBJ1-6, the V gene TRBV6-6; 8 nucleotides line up with TRBD1. Germline values: CDR1 MNHNY, CDR2 SVGAGI (reference sequence). With V trimmed by 0 bases and J by 10 bases, 2 bases remained unmatched. The CDR3 is made up of 14 amino acids.

The V call is TRBV13, the J call TRBJ1-1; possible D gene TRBD1, 5 bases. With 8 bases removed from V and 1 base from J, the gap between germline ends came to 14 bases. The CDR3 is 14 residues long. Per germline, CDR1 PRHDT and CDR2 FYEKMQ (reference sequence). The CDR3 protein is CASLWGGRNTEAFF. CDR3 bases: TGTGCCAGCCTGTGGGGGGGGAGGAACACTGAAGCTTTCTTT.

The chain combines TRBV29-1 with TRBJ2-1; TRBD2 aligns across 15 bases. Looked up from germline, CDR1 is SQVTM and CDR2 is ANQGSEA. This CDR3 is 16 amino acids long. Germline trimming cut 1 base from V and 4 bases from J; bases unmatched to any gene: 2. CDR3 sequence (DNA): TGCAGCGTTGAAGGGACTAGCGGGAGGGAGTACAATGAGCAGTTCTTC. Encoded protein: CSVEGTSGREYNEQFF.

The V and J genes are TRBV4-1 and TRBJ2-1; D might be TRBD1 or TRBD2, each matching 5 bases. Per the germline V gene, CDR1 is MGHRA and CDR2 is YSYEKL. The V end was cut by 1 base, the J end by 7 bases, with 23 bases between. The CDR3 length is 18 residues. CDR3 coding DNA: TGCGCCAGCAGCCAAGTTCCACTACTAGTTGGGGGTCGGAATGAGCAGTTCTTC. This translates into CASSQVPLLVGGRNEQFF.

The chain couples TRBV2 to TRBJ1-2; TRBD1 might be the D (6 bases). The V gene's germline CDR1 is SNHLY and CDR2 FYNNEI. Deletions cut 4 bases from V and 4 bases from J, with 13 bases between. The CDR3 totals 14 residues. CDR3 sequence: CASSGQGISYGYTF. CDR3 coding DNA: TGTGCCAGCAGTGGGCAGGGGATAAGCTATGGCTACACCTTC.

This clone was observed a single time. The chain combines TRBV19 with TRBJ2-4, with 8 bases lining up with TRBD1. The CDR3 loop spans 18 amino acids. The junction had 10 bases not matched to a gene; V was cut back by 3 bases and J by 0 bases. Germline V gives CDR1 LNHDA, CDR2 SQIVND (reference sequence). The CDR3 nucleotides are TGTGCCAGTAGTATTGGGACAGGTCCTAAACTAGCCAAAAACATTCAGTACTTC. It yields the protein CASSIGTGPKLAKNIQYF.